Below are 31 T cell receptor beta chains sequenced from a single sample in a study of blood T cell repertoires in COVID-19. Clones were sequenced by immunoSEQ multiplex PCR, and TCRdb holds only the in-frame ones, with some missing. The table shows some 200,000 clones, with 86% occurring only once. Sequencing was done on a sample of peripheral blood. The receptors were sampled from a man aged 70 or older with acute or convalescent COVID-19.

This chain links TRBV27 with TRBJ2-2; the match to TRBD2 covers 7 bases. J lost 6 bases, V lost 4 bases, and 8 bases had no gene match. This CDR3 has 15 amino acids. From germline, CDR1 is MNHEY and CDR2 SMNVEV (reference sequence). The CDR3 spells CASSSSGAPAGELFF. For the CDR3, the DNA is TGTGCCAGCAGTTCCAGCGGGGCCCCGGCCGGGGAGCTGTTTTTT.

Notes on this clone: Other DNA sequences in this sample translate to the same CDR3. The chain carries TRBV6-5 and TRBJ1-1, with a tentative D call TRBD1 (5 bases). This CDR3 comprises 13 residues. Germline loops: CDR1 MNHEY, CDR2 SVGAGI. V lost 0 bases to trimming and J lost 5 bases, with 7 bases between them. This CDR3 reads CASSYSGGTEAFF. DNA for the CDR3: TGTGCCAGCAGTTACTCGGGGGGTACTGAAGCTTTCTTT.

The table lists this clone with a few counts. Other nucleotide sequences from this sample produce the same CDR3. The genes are TRBV19 and TRBJ1-5; weak D call: TRBD1 (6 bases). The CDR3 covers 14 residues. Between the trimmed V and J ends, which lost 3 bases and 3 bases, there was a span of 9 bases. In germline, CDR1 is LNHDA, CDR2 SQIVND (reference sequence). CDR3 sequence reads: CASSIQGINQPQHF. The CDR3 nucleotides read TGTGCCAGTAGTATTCAGGGGATCAATCAGCCCCAGCATTTT.

The chain is built from TRBV30 and TRBJ1-2; 9 nucleotides agree with TRBD1. Trimming cost V 8 bases and J 8 bases; bases outside gene matches: 9. The CDR3 covers 12 residues. Germline V gene data show CDR1 as GTSNPN and CDR2 as SVGIG (reference sequence). DNA for the CDR3: TGTGCCCGATCTGACAGGGGGGACGGCTACACCTTC. This sequence encodes CARSDRGDGYTF. Based on the CDR3 plus reference TRBV30 and TRBJ1-2, the full variable domain is SQTIHQWPATLVQPVGSPLSLECTVEGTSNPNLYWYRQAAGRGLQLLFYSVGIGQISSEVPQNLSASRPQDRQFILSSKKLLLSDSGFYLCARSDRGDGYTFGSGTRLTVV.

This sequence joins TRBV27 and TRBJ2-7, with TRBD2 identical over 11 bases. Trimming at V came to 6 bases and at J to 5 bases, leaving 6 bases not matched to a gene. Germline V lookup: CDR1 MNHEY, CDR2 SMNVEV (reference sequence). This CDR3 is built from 14 residues. CDR3 in amino acids: CASSTLAGGNEQYF. Written as DNA, the CDR3 is TGTGCCAGCAGCACTCTAGCGGGAGGTAACGAGCAGTACTTC.

The chain joins TRBV9 to TRBJ2-3; 14 positions match TRBD2. CDR3 length: 16 residues. Germline CDR1 SGDLS, CDR2 YYNGEE. The V and J ends lost 4 bases and 1 base, in that order; junction bases with no gene match: 2. The CDR3 sequence: CASSLGLAGGTDTQYF. In DNA form, the CDR3 reads TGTGCCAGCAGCCTGGGACTAGCGGGGGGCACAGATACGCAGTATTTT.

This chain joins TRBV4-3 and TRBJ2-3; possible D gene TRBD2, 5 bases. With 3 bases removed from V and 2 bases from J, the gap between germline ends came to 15 bases. Germline CDR1 is LGHNA and CDR2 is YSLEER. The CDR3 spans 16 residues. The DNA of the CDR3 is TGCGCCAGCAGCCAGGGAGTTAGACCCCACACAGATACGCAGTATTTT. This encodes CASSQGVRPHTDTQYF.

This rearrangement joins TRBV3-1 (or the pseudogene TRBV3-2) to TRBJ2-3; 8 nucleotides align to TRBD2. The CDR3 contains 14 residues. Germline CDR1 reads LGHDT; CDR2 reads YNNKEL (reference sequence). The V segment lost 6 bases and the J segment 4 bases; nucleotides outside the gene matches: 6. CDR3 residues: CASSPRTSPDTQYF. The CDR3 region has the DNA TGTGCCAGCAGTCCCCGGACTAGCCCAGATACGCAGTATTTT.

The V call is TRBV5-4, the J call TRBJ2-7; D gene ambiguous. CDR3 size: 12 residues. From germline, CDR1 is SGHNT and CDR2 YYREEE (reference sequence). The ends were cut back, 1 base at V and 7 bases at J, with 9 bases in the middle. The DNA for the CDR3 is TGTGCCAGCAGCTTGATGACACGTGAGCAGTACTTC. Protein product: CASSLMTREQYF.

This chain links TRBV27 with TRBJ1-1; D possibly corresponds to TRBD1 (6 bases). This CDR3 contains 13 residues. V lost 0 bases and J lost 5, with 7 bases in between. CDR1 MNHEY and CDR2 SMNVEV come from the germline V gene (reference sequence). CDR3 DNA sequence: TGTGCCAGCAGTTTATCAGGGGGAACTGAAGCTTTCTTT. This gives the protein CASSLSGGTEAFF.

The V and J genes are TRBV6-5 and TRBJ2-7; tentative D call: TRBD1 (6 bases). Germline V gene sequence: CDR1 MNHEY, CDR2 SVGAGI. Trimming cost V 0 bases and J 7 bases, with 16 bases left between them. The length of the CDR3 is 15 residues. CDR3 DNA: TGTGCCAGCAGTTACTCGAAGGTCAGGGGTGGAGAGCAGTACTTC. This gives the protein CASSYSKVRGGEQYF.

This clone has more than one count but fewer than ten. CDR3 nucleotide sequence: TGTGCCAGCAGTCTAACGCGAGGGGGCTGGGGTGAAAAACTGTTTTTT. Residues: CASSLTRGGWGEKLFF. This chain joins TRBV7-8 and TRBJ1-4; 7 nucleotides agree with TRBD1. The V and J ends lost 6 bases and 7 bases, in that order; junction bases with no gene match: 14. This CDR3 has 16 amino acids. CDR1 and CDR2 (germline): SGHVS, FQNEAQ.

J is TRBJ1-6 and V is TRBV5-4, with D possibly matching TRBD1 (6 bases). This CDR3 contains 15 residues. Germline CDR1 SGHNT, CDR2 YYREEE (reference sequence). Trimming took off 1 base at V and 5 bases at J, with 10 bases between the two ends. CDR3 sequence (DNA): TGTGCCAGCAGCTTGCAGGGGAATAATAATTCACCCCTCCACTTT. It translates to CASSLQGNNNSPLHF.

This rearrangement joins TRBV27 to TRBJ1-2; 8 positions match TRBD1. The CDR3 contains 14 residues. V dropped 5 bases and J dropped 4; count of bases not matched to a gene: 6. Germline CDR1 and CDR2: MNHEY and SMNVEV (reference sequence). CDR3 sequence: CASSVSGGGYGYTF. The CDR3 DNA sequence: TGTGCCAGCAGTGTCTCAGGGGGCGGCTATGGCTACACCTTC.

V gene TRBV4-3 combines with J gene TRBJ1-3; 8 bases are a match to TRBD1. The germline V gene has CDR1 LGHNA and CDR2 YSLEER. The CDR3 covers 15 residues. Unmatched junction bases numbered 2, after V lost 2 bases and J lost 2 bases. CDR3 protein: CASSQMTGAGNTIYF. The CDR3 DNA sequence: TGCGCCAGCAGCCAAATGACAGGGGCTGGAAACACCATATATTTT.

J is TRBJ1-1 and V is TRBV10-1, with 8 bases identical to TRBD1. CDR1 and CDR2 (germline): WNHNN, SYGVQD (reference sequence). Germline trimming cut 5 bases from V and 6 bases from J; bases unmatched to any gene: 14. The CDR3 is 16 amino acids. The CDR3 loop is CASSPSLDRGDPEAFF. The CDR3 region has the DNA TGCGCCAGCAGTCCTTCCCTTGACAGGGGAGACCCTGAAGCTTTCTTT.

The chain uses TRBV27 and TRBJ2-7, with D maybe TRBD2 (5 bases). Deletions cut 0 bases from V and 2 bases from J, with 11 bases between. CDR1 MNHEY and CDR2 SMNVEV come from the germline V gene (reference sequence). The CDR3 covers 15 residues. CDR3 in amino acids: CASSLSALGTYEQYF. In nucleotides, the CDR3 is TGTGCCAGCAGTTTATCCGCCCTCGGGACCTACGAGCAGTACTTC.

The V and J genes are TRBV5-1 and TRBJ2-2, with D perhaps matching TRBD1 (6 bases). CDR3 length: 15 residues. V was cut by 5 bases and J by 2 bases, with 13 bases left in between. Germline-derived CDR1 and CDR2 are SGHRS and YFSETQ. The CDR3 nucleotides read TGCGCCAGCAGGCCCGGGACAACCAACACCGGGGAGCTGTTTTTT. Translating gives CASRPGTTNTGELFF.

The J gene is TRBJ2-7, the V gene TRBV7-3, with D possibly matching TRBD1 (6 bases). The length of the CDR3 is 13 residues. V lost 5 bases and J 5 bases, leaving 13 bases between the germline ends. Germline CDR1 SGHTA, CDR2 FQGTGA. CDR3 region: CASSPRPGDEQYF. As DNA, the CDR3 is TGTGCCAGCAGCCCGCGTCCAGGGGACGAGCAGTACTTC.

The chain combines TRBV6-1 with TRBJ2-1; D perhaps matches TRBD1 (6 bases). CDR1 and CDR2 (germline): MNHNS, SASEGT. V lost 1 base, J lost 4 bases, and 11 bases lay in between. The CDR3 is made up of 15 amino acids. The CDR3 loop reads CASSEVGGNYNEQFF. The CDR3 nucleotides are TGTGCCAGCAGTGAAGTTGGGGGCAATTACAATGAGCAGTTCTTC.

The genes are TRBV11-2 and TRBJ2-7, with unresolved D. V was shortened by 3 bases and J by 3 bases, with 9 bases between the two germline ends. The CDR3 length is 13 residues. Germline CDR1 reads SGHAT; CDR2 reads FQNNGV. The CDR3 coding sequence is TGTGCCAGCAGCTTCGATCAGGACTACGAGCAGTACTTC. Its protein product is CASSFDQDYEQYF.

The rearrangement uses TRBV28 and TRBJ1-1, with D possibly matching TRBD1 (6 bases). Trimming cost V 8 bases and J 9 bases, with 10 bases left between them. Looked up from germline, CDR1 is MDHEN and CDR2 is SYDVKM. The CDR3 covers 10 residues. CDR3 nucleotide sequence: TGTGCCAGCCAAGGGGGTAAAGCTTTCTTT. Protein product: CASQGGKAFF. The full variable domain, in which reference TRBV28 and TRBJ1-1 provide the parts outside the CDR3, is DVKVTQSSRYLVKRTGEKVFLECVQDMDHENMFWYRQDPGLGLRLIYFSYDVKMKEKGDIPEGYSVSREKKERFSLILESASTNQTSMYLCASQGGKAFFGQGTRLTVV.

This chain links TRBV15 with TRBJ2-1; the match to TRBD2 covers 9 bases. Trimming cost V 2 bases and J 8 bases; bases outside gene matches: 10. Looked up from germline, CDR1 is LNHNV and CDR2 is YYDKDF (reference sequence). The CDR3 is 16 residues long. This CDR3 is CATSRTYSGSRDEQFF. The CDR3 bases are TGTGCCACCAGCAGAACCTATAGCGGGAGTCGGGATGAGCAGTTCTTC.

The gene calls are TRBV28 and TRBJ2-7; 11 positions match TRBD2. V trimming: 6 bases; J trimming: 3 bases; junction bases outside the gene matches: 10. The CDR3 loop spans 16 amino acids. The germline V gene has CDR1 MDHEN and CDR2 SYDVKM. This CDR3 reads CASSVPGTSGDYEQYF. CDR3 nucleotide sequence: TGTGCCAGCAGCGTTCCCGGGACTAGCGGAGACTACGAGCAGTACTTC.

This chain uses TRBV28 with TRBJ2-1, with D possibly matching TRBD2 (5 bases). Deletions cut 3 bases from V and 4 bases from J, with 7 bases between. Germline values: CDR1 MDHEN, CDR2 SYDVKM. The CDR3 has 13 amino acids. CDR3 coding DNA: TGTGCCAGCAGTTTGAGCGGTTACAATGAGCAGTTCTTC. As protein: CASSLSGYNEQFF.

The chain couples TRBV3-1 (or the pseudogene TRBV3-2) to TRBJ1-1; 8 bases are shared with TRBD1. CDR3 size: 15 residues. Per the germline V gene, CDR1 is LGHDT and CDR2 is YNNKEL (reference sequence). V trimming: 4 bases; J trimming: 4 bases; junction bases outside the gene matches: 8. The CDR3 region is CASSPYGQGGTEAFF. The CDR3 DNA sequence: TGTGCCAGCAGCCCCTACGGACAGGGAGGCACTGAAGCTTTCTTT.

The chain is built from TRBV11-2 and TRBJ1-1, with 8 bases identical to TRBD1. Germline CDR1 is SGHAT and CDR2 is FQNNGV. There are 16 residues in the CDR3. The V gene end was trimmed by 5 bases and the J gene end by 0 bases; junction bases not matched to a gene: 8. CDR3 nucleotide sequence: TGTGCCAGCAGCCATGACAGGGGTGCGATGAACACTGAAGCTTTCTTT. Residues: CASSHDRGAMNTEAFF.

The chain uses TRBV5-1 and TRBJ2-7; weak D call: TRBD1 (6 bases). CDR1 SGHRS and CDR2 YFSETQ come from the germline V gene. The CDR3 has 15 residues. The V end was cut by 6 bases, the J end by 1 base, with 17 bases between. The CDR3 is CASNPGAAGSYEQYF. CDR3 bases: TGCGCCAGCAACCCAGGGGCCGCGGGTTCCTACGAGCAGTACTTC.

The chain is built from TRBV5-1 and TRBJ1-1; 8 nucleotides line up with TRBD1. J lost 8 bases, V lost 4 bases, and 19 bases had no gene match. The CDR3 loop spans 17 amino acids. Germline CDR1 is SGHRS and CDR2 is YFSETQ. The chain's CDR3 is CASSRYPGQVGQTEAFF. CDR3 sequence (DNA): TGCGCCAGCAGCCGCTACCCGGGACAGGTCGGACAGACAGAAGCTTTCTTT.

The chain carries TRBV7-8 and TRBJ1-2, with 8 bases identical to TRBD1. The V gene end was trimmed by 5 bases and the J gene end by 4 bases; junction bases not matched to a gene: 12. The CDR3 is made up of 16 amino acids. The germline V gene has CDR1 SGHVS and CDR2 FQNEAQ. CDR3 coding DNA: TGTGCCAGCAGCCCTTCCCCCGGGACAGGCACCTATGGCTACACCTTC. This sequence encodes CASSPSPGTGTYGYTF.

This rearrangement joins TRBV20-1 to TRBJ2-3; TRBD2 aligns across 7 bases. J was trimmed by 4 bases and V by 3 bases; bases with no gene match: 1. Per germline, CDR1 DFQATT and CDR2 SNEGSKA (reference sequence). This CDR3 spans 12 amino acids. CDR3 sequence (DNA): TGCAGTGCTAGTCTAGCGGCAGATACGCAGTATTTT. The encoded protein is CSASLAADTQYF.